Below, 30 T cell receptor beta chains from the same sample are listed, as sequenced in a study of control samples from healthy donors and cancer patients. Here immunoSEQ multiplex PCR was the method, and the copy in TCRdb shows in-frame clones only, minus some. The repertoire holds around 76,000 clones, with roughly 94% as singletons. The sample comprised blood. These receptors all come from a woman between 40 and 55 years old in good health.

V usage is TRBV9 and J usage is TRBJ2-1; perhaps TRBD2 as D (5 bases). CDR1 SGDLS and CDR2 YYNGEE come from the germline V gene. V lost 5 bases and J lost 6, with 15 bases in between. The CDR3 has 14 amino acids. CDR3 sequence reads: CASSPPDSTNEQFF. The CDR3 DNA is TGTGCCAGCAGTCCCCCGGACTCCACCAATGAGCAGTTCTTC.

The chain joins TRBV9 to TRBJ1-5; D call uncertain. The CDR3 sequence is 14 residues long. Trimming removed 4 bases from V and 10 bases from J, with 18 bases in between. CDR1 is SGDLS, CDR2 YYNGEE, per germline. The CDR3 protein is CASSPQKGFGPQHF. In nucleotides, the CDR3 is TGTGCCAGCAGCCCCCAAAAAGGGTTCGGCCCCCAGCATTTT.

The table lists this clone with a count of one. This chain's CDR3 is CASRSRAEGRYGYTF. The CDR3 region has the DNA TGTGCCAGCAGATCCCGGGCGGAGGGTCGTTATGGCTACACCTTC. The chain uses TRBV27 and TRBJ1-2, with D hard to call. In germline, CDR1 is MNHEY, CDR2 SMNVEV (reference sequence). The CDR3 loop spans 15 amino acids. V lost 6 bases, J lost 5 bases, and 19 bases lay in between.

The J gene is TRBJ2-2, the V gene TRBV6-6; TRBD2 matches at 8 bases. Germline V lookup: CDR1 MNHNY, CDR2 SVGAGI (reference sequence). After removal of 4 bases from V and 2 bases from J, the junction contained 6 bases not matched to a gene. The CDR3 runs to 16 residues. The CDR3 nucleotides read TGTGCCAGCAGTTCCCAGCGGGGGCATAACACCGGGGAGCTGTTTTTT. Translation: CASSSQRGHNTGELFF.

This chain links TRBV20-1 with TRBJ1-5; D unresolved. This CDR3 comprises 15 residues. V was shortened by 3 bases and J by 1 base, with 13 bases between the two germline ends. In germline, CDR1 is DFQATT, CDR2 SNEGSKA (reference sequence). CDR3 sequence reads: CSASEWVISNQPQHF. CDR3 nucleotides: TGCAGTGCTAGTGAGTGGGTTATCAGCAATCAGCCCCAGCATTTT.

The chain recombines TRBV27 with TRBJ2-7; D is unresolved. Germline lookup yields CDR1 MNHEY and CDR2 SMNVEV (reference sequence). The CDR3 loop spans 15 amino acids. The germline V and J ends were trimmed by 6 bases and 3 bases, with 18 bases remaining between them. CDR3 in DNA: TGTGCCAGCAGCCTCGCCCCGCTAGGAGACTACGAGCAGTACTTC. Its translation is CASSLAPLGDYEQYF.

The chain employs TRBV11-2 and TRBJ2-5; maybe TRBD2 (5 bases). Per germline, CDR1 SGHAT and CDR2 FQNNGV. V lost 1 base and J 2 bases, leaving 14 bases between the germline ends. The CDR3 runs to 16 residues. As DNA, the CDR3 is TGTGCCAGCAGCTTAGTGACCCTTTTAGCGCAAGAGACCCAGTACTTC. Its translation is CASSLVTLLAQETQYF.

This rearrangement joins TRBV6-6 to TRBJ1-6; D remains unclear. Germline loops: CDR1 MNHNY, CDR2 SVGAGI (reference sequence). The CDR3 contains 14 residues. The V end was cut by 7 bases, the J end by 2 bases, with 9 bases between. CDR3 coding DNA: TGTGCCAGCATCCTCGCGGCCTATAATTCACCCCTCCACTTT. Residues: CASILAAYNSPLHF.

V usage is TRBV2 and J usage is TRBJ1-1; D perhaps matches TRBD1 (5 bases). The CDR3 sequence is 14 residues long. The germline CDR1 and CDR2 sequences are SNHLY and FYNNEI. V was shortened by 4 bases and J by 1 base, with 10 bases between the two germline ends. CDR3 bases: TGTGCCAGCAGTGCGCGACAGAGGAACACTGAAGCTTTCTTT. This gives the protein CASSARQRNTEAFF.

The chain carries TRBV27 and TRBJ1-5, with TRBD1 as a possible D gene (5 bases). Trimming pared 2 bases from V and 3 bases from J, leaving 11 bases between. The CDR3 covers 15 residues. CDR1 is MNHEY, CDR2 SMNVEV, per germline (reference sequence). In nucleotides, the CDR3 is TGTGCCAGCAGTTTAGAGGGGCCGGCCAATCAGCCCCAGCATTTT. This codes for CASSLEGPANQPQHF.

This rearrangement joins TRBV10-3 to TRBJ2-5; 11 nucleotides line up with TRBD1. Germline loops: CDR1 ENHRY, CDR2 SYGVKD. The CDR3 spans 16 residues. V gave up 4 bases and J gave up 4 bases; unmatched junction bases: 8. DNA of the CDR3: TGTGCCATCAGTGGGGCCGGACAGGGGGCGAGAGAGACCCAGTACTTC. Its protein is CAISGAGQGARETQYF.

J is TRBJ2-1 and V is TRBV7-3; 8 bases are a match to TRBD2. Germline V CDR1 and CDR2: SGHTA, FQGTGA. J was trimmed by 7 bases and V by 5 bases; bases with no gene match: 10. This CDR3 contains 15 residues. CDR3 nucleotides: TGTGCCAGCAGCGTGCGGGGACTAGATTATAATGAGCAGTTCTTC. It is translated as CASSVRGLDYNEQFF. The entire variable domain, with the rest obtained from reference TRBV7-3 and TRBJ2-1, is as follows: GAGVSQTPSNKVTEKGKYVELRCDPISGHTALYWYRQSLGQGPEFLIYFQGTGAADDSGLPNDRFFAVRPEGSVSTLKIQRTERGDSAVYLCASSVRGLDYNEQFFGPGTRLTVL.

The chain employs TRBV5-5 and TRBJ2-2; 9 nucleotides match TRBD1. J was trimmed by 9 bases and V by 4 bases; bases with no gene match: 7. Germline lookup yields CDR1 SGHKS and CDR2 YYEKEE (reference sequence). The CDR3 sequence is 14 residues long. This CDR3 reads CASSRSTGGRELFF. CDR3 DNA sequence: TGTGCCAGCAGCCGCTCAACAGGGGGCCGGGAGCTGTTTTTT.

This chain uses TRBV7-8 with TRBJ1-2; 8 bases are a match to TRBD1. With V trimmed by 6 bases and J by 7 bases, 10 bases remained unmatched. This CDR3 is built from 14 residues. CDR1 is SGHVS, CDR2 FQNEAQ, per germline. The CDR3 spells CASRGVGTGGGYTF. The CDR3 nucleotides are TGTGCCAGCAGAGGAGTCGGAACAGGGGGTGGCTACACCTTC.

This clone was seen a single time. The chain is built from TRBV7-8 and TRBJ1-6; D is possibly TRBD1 (5 bases). CDR1 and CDR2 (germline): SGHVS, FQNEAQ. Trimming cost V 5 bases and J 2 bases, with 13 bases left between them. The CDR3 totals 16 residues. This chain's CDR3 is CASSQAGAPYNSPLHF. The CDR3 coding sequence is TGTGCCAGCAGCCAGGCCGGGGCTCCCTATAATTCACCCCTCCACTTT.

The chain recombines TRBV28 with TRBJ1-1, with no clear D. Trimming took off 7 bases at V and 10 bases at J, with 13 bases between the two ends. This CDR3 has 11 residues. Looked up from germline, CDR1 is MDHEN and CDR2 is SYDVKM. The CDR3 DNA reads as TGTGCCAGCAAAAGTTCGGCTAGAGCTTTCTTT. Its translation: CASKSSARAFF. The variable domain in full, with the rest retrieved from reference TRBV28 and TRBJ1-1, is DVKVTQSSRYLVKRTGEKVFLECVQDMDHENMFWYRQDPGLGLRLIYFSYDVKMKEKGDIPEGYSVSREKKERFSLILESASTNQTSMYLCASKSSARAFFGQGTRLTVV.

The chain combines TRBV5-1 with TRBJ2-5, with 10 nucleotides matching TRBD2. With V trimmed by 8 bases and J by 5 bases, 9 bases remained unmatched. CDR3 length: 14 amino acids. The germline V gene has CDR1 SGHRS and CDR2 YFSETQ. The CDR3 DNA is TGCGCCAGTACAAGTAGCGGGGGGCCGGAGACCCAGTACTTC. Translation: CASTSSGGPETQYF.

V usage is TRBV27 and J usage is TRBJ2-2; D perhaps matches TRBD2 (6 bases). Germline V gene lookup returns CDR1 MNHEY and CDR2 SMNVEV (reference sequence). The CDR3 covers 15 residues. The germline V and J ends were trimmed by 5 bases and 8 bases, with 18 bases remaining between them. DNA for the CDR3: TGTGCCAGCAGTCCCCGGGACTGGTATTCTGGGGAGCTGTTTTTT. The encoded protein is CASSPRDWYSGELFF.

The chain employs TRBV12-3 or TRBV12-4 and TRBJ2-3; D gene unclear. The length of the CDR3 is 13 residues. V was trimmed by 6 bases and J by 6 bases, leaving 13 bases between them. The CDR3 sequence: CASSNNYQDTQYF. CDR3 nucleotide sequence: TGTGCCAGCAGCAACAACTACCAGGATACGCAGTATTTT.

Points on this clone: Other DNA sequences in the sample encode the same CDR3. The V and J genes are TRBV7-9 and TRBJ1-1, with no clear D. Germline values: CDR1 SEHNR, CDR2 FQNEAQ (reference sequence). V lost 3 bases, J lost 2 bases, and 4 bases lay in between. The CDR3 sequence is 12 residues long. Here the CDR3 DNA reads TGTGCCAGCAGCTTTCCCAACACTGAAGCTTTCTTT. It translates to CASSFPNTEAFF.

The chain has TRBV4-2 and TRBJ2-7; possible D gene TRBD2, 5 bases. From germline, CDR1 is LGHNA and CDR2 YNFKEQ. This CDR3 is built from 13 residues. V shed 3 bases and J shed 5 bases, with 11 bases lying between them. CDR3: CASSQPTSNEQYF. In DNA, the CDR3 is TGTGCCAGCAGCCAGCCTACTAGTAACGAGCAGTACTTC.

This clone has a single count. This chain uses TRBV28 with TRBJ2-7; possibly TRBD1 for D (6 bases). The CDR3 extends over 13 amino acids. Trimming removed 4 bases at V and 3 bases at J, with 10 bases between. CDR1 MDHEN and CDR2 SYDVKM come from the germline V gene. The chain's CDR3 is CASSSLDSYEQYF. The CDR3 nucleotides are TGTGCCAGCAGTTCCTTGGACAGCTACGAGCAGTACTTC.

V usage is TRBV28 and J usage is TRBJ1-4, with a weak D call TRBD1 (5 bases). The CDR3 has 15 residues. CDR1 MDHEN and CDR2 SYDVKM come from the germline V gene. V dropped 5 bases and J dropped 4 bases, with 14 bases sitting between them. The CDR3 loop reads CASSISGAGNEKLFF. Here the CDR3 DNA reads TGTGCCAGCAGTATATCCGGGGCGGGTAATGAAAAACTGTTTTTT.

The chain combines TRBV30 with TRBJ1-1, with D hard to call. The CDR3 sequence is 13 residues long. CDR1 is GTSNPN, CDR2 SVGIG, per germline (reference sequence). V was shortened by 0 bases and J by 2 bases, with 7 bases between the two germline ends. CDR3 coding DNA: TGTGCCTGGAGTGTAACGGTTAACACTGAAGCTTTCTTT. This sequence encodes CAWSVTVNTEAFF.

The chain recombines TRBV7-9 with TRBJ2-7; TRBD1 is a possible D gene (6 bases). The CDR3 has 15 amino acids. Trimming pared 4 bases from V and 3 bases from J, leaving 16 bases between. Germline assignment: CDR1 SEHNR and CDR2 FQNEAQ (reference sequence). The CDR3 nucleotides are TGTGCCAGCAGCTCACCGGGACACCTAAACTACGAGCAGTACTTC. Protein sequence: CASSSPGHLNYEQYF.

The rearrangement uses TRBV30 and TRBJ1-6, with TRBD1 as a possible D gene (5 bases). Trimming removed 1 base at V and 6 bases at J, with 16 bases between. The CDR3 is 16 residues long. The germline gives CDR1 GTSNPN, CDR2 SVGIG (reference sequence). CDR3 in amino acids: CAWSGGSSRFNSPLHF. CDR3 nucleotides: TGTGCCTGGAGTGGGGGCTCGTCCCGTTTTAATTCACCCCTCCACTTT. Looking up the rest from reference TRBV30 and TRBJ1-6 gives the full variable domain: SQTIHQWPATLVQPVGSPLSLECTVEGTSNPNLYWYRQAAGRGLQLLFYSVGIGQISSEVPQNLSASRPQDRQFILSSKKLLLSDSGFYLCAWSGGSSRFNSPLHFGNGTRLTVT.

The gene calls are TRBV24-1 and TRBJ1-2, with no clear D. The V gene's germline CDR1 is KGHDR and CDR2 SFDVKD. V shed 7 bases and J shed 9 bases, with 14 bases lying between them. This CDR3 spans 12 amino acids. This CDR3 reads CATSDAVPRYTF. The CDR3 nucleotides read TGTGCCACCAGCGATGCGGTACCCCGCTACACCTTC.

J is TRBJ2-7 and V is TRBV6-2 or TRBV6-3, with 9 bases fitting TRBD1. The CDR3 extends over 14 amino acids. In germline, CDR1 is MNHEY, CDR2 SVGEGT. Losses at the gene ends were 5 bases for V and 3 bases for J; bases not matched to a gene: 5. CDR3 DNA: TGTGCCAGCAGTCGGGACAGGGTTAGCTACGAGCAGTACTTC. Its translation is CASSRDRVSYEQYF.

This chain's CDR3 is CASSSRDRAPGELFF. As DNA, the CDR3 is TGTGCCAGCAGCTCTCGGGACAGGGCCCCCGGGGAGCTGTTTTTT. The gene calls are TRBV11-3 and TRBJ2-2, with 9 nucleotides matching TRBD1. This CDR3 has 15 residues. After removal of 4 bases from V and 6 bases from J, the junction contained 6 bases not matched to a gene. Looked up from germline, CDR1 is SGHNT and CDR2 is YENEEA.

V and J are TRBV4-1 and TRBJ2-7; no clear D. This CDR3 has 15 residues. Deletions cut 0 bases from V and 0 bases from J, with 9 bases between. The V gene's germline CDR1 is MGHRA and CDR2 YSYEKL. The CDR3 DNA reads TGCGCCAGCAGCCAAGAGCCGGCCAGCTCCTACGAGCAGTACTTC. This codes for CASSQEPASSYEQYF.